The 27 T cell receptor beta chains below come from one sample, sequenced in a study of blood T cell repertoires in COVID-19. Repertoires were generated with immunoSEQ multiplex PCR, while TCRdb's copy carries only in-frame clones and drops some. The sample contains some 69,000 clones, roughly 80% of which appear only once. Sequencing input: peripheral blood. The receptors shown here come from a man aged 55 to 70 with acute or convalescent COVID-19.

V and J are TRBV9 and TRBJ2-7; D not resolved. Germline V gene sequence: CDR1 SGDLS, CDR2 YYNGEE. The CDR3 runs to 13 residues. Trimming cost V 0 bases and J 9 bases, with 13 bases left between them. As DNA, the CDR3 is TGTGCCAGCAGCGTAGGAGGTTCTTTTGCGCAGTACTTC. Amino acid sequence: CASSVGGSFAQYF.

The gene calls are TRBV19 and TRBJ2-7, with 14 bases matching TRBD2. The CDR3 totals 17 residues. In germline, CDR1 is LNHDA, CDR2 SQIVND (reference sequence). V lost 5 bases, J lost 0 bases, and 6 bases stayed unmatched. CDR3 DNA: TGTGCCAGTAGTGGGGGACTAGCGGGGGAGACCTCCTACGAGCAGTACTTC. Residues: CASSGGLAGETSYEQYF.

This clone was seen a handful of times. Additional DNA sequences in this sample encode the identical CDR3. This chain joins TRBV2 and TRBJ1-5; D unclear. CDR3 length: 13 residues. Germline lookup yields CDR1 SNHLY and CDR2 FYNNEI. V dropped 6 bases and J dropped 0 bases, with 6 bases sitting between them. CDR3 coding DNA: TGTGCCAGCAGGCGGGATAGCAATCAGCCCCAGCATTTT. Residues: CASRRDSNQPQHF.

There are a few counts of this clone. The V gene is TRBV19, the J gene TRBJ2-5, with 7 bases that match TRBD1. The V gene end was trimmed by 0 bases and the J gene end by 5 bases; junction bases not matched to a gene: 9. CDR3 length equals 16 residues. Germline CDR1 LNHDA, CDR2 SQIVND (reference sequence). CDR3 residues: CASSIDGAGGVETQYF. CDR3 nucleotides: TGTGCCAGTAGTATAGATGGGGCAGGGGGTGTGGAGACCCAGTACTTC.

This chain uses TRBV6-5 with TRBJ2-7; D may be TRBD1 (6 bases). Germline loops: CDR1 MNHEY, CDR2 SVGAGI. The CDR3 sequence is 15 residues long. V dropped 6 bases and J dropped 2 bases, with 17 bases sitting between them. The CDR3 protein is CASRPRTVRTYEQYF. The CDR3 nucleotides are TGTGCCAGCAGGCCCCGGACAGTCCGAACCTACGAGCAGTACTTC.

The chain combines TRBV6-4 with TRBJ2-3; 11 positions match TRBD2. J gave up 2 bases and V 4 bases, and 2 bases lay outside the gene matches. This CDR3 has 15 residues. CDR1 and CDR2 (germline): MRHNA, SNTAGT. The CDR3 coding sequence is TGTGCCAGCAGTGGTAGCGGGGGGGCCACAGATACGCAGTATTTT. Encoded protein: CASSGSGGATDTQYF.

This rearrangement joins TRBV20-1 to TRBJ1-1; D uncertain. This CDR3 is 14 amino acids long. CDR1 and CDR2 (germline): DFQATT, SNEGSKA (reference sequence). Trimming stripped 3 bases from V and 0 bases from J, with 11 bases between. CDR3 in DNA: TGCAGTGCTAGTTCGGGGTGGATGAACACTGAAGCTTTCTTT. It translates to CSASSGWMNTEAFF.

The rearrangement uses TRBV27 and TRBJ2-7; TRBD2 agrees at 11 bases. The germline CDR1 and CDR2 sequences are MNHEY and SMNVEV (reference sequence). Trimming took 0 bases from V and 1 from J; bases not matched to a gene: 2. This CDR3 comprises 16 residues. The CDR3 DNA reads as TGTGCCAGCAGTTTATCGACTAGCGGGGCATCCTACGAGCAGTACTTC. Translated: CASSLSTSGASYEQYF.

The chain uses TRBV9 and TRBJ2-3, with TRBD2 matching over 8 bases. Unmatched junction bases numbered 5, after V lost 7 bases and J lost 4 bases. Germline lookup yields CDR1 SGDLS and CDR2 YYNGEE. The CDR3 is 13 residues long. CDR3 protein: CASSGGDSDTQYF. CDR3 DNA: TGTGCCAGCTCCGGGGGGGATTCAGATACGCAGTATTTT.

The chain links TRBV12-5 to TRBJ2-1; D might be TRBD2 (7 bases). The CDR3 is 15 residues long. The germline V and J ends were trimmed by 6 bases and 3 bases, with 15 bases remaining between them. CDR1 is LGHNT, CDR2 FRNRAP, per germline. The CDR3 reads CASGSRGAIYNEQFF. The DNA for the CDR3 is TGTGCTAGTGGGTCCCGGGGGGCGATCTACAATGAGCAGTTCTTC.

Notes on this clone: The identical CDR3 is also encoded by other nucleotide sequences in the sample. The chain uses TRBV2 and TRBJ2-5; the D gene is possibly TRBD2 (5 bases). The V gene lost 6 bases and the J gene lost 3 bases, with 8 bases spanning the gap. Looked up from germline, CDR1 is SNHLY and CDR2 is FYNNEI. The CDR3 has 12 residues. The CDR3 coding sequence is TGTGCCAGCAGCTGGACTGAAGAGACCCAGTACTTC. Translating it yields CASSWTEETQYF.

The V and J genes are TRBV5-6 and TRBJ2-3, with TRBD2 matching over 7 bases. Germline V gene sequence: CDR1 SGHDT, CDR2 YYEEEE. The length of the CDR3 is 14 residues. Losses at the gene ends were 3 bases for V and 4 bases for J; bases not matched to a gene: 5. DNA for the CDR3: TGTGCCAGCAGCTCCCAAACTAGCGCAGATACGCAGTATTTT. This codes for CASSSQTSADTQYF.

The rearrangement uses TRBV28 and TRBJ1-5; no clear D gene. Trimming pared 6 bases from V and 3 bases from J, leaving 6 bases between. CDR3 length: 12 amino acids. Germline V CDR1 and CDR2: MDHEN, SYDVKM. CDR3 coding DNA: TGTGCCAGCAGCCTACCCAATCAGCCCCAGCATTTT. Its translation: CASSLPNQPQHF.

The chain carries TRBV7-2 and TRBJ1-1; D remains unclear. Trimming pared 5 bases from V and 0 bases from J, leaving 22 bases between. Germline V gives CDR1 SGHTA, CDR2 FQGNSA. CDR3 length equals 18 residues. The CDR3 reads CASSAPQKRALMNTEAFF. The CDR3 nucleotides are TGTGCCAGCAGCGCACCCCAGAAGCGGGCCCTGATGAACACTGAAGCTTTCTTT.

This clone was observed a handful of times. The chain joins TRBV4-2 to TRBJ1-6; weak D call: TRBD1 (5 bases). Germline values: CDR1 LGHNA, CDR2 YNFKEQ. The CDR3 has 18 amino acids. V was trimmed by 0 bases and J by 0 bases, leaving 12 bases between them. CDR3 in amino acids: CASSQEGTGSSYNSPLHF. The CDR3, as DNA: TGTGCCAGCAGCCAAGAAGGTACAGGAAGCTCCTATAATTCACCCCTCCACTTT.

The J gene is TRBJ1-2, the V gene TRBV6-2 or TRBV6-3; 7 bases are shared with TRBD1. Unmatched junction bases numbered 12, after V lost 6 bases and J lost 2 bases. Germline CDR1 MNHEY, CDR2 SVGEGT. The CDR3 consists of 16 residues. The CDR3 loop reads CASRPNLLTGNYGYTF. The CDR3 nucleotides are TGTGCCAGCAGACCTAACCTCCTGACAGGGAACTATGGCTACACCTTC.

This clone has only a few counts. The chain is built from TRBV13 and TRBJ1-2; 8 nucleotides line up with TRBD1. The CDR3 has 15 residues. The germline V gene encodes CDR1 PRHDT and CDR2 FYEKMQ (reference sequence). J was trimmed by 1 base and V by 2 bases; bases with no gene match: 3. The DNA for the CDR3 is TGTGCCAGCAGCTTACAGGGGGCGAGTAACTATGGCTACACCTTC. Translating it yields CASSLQGASNYGYTF.

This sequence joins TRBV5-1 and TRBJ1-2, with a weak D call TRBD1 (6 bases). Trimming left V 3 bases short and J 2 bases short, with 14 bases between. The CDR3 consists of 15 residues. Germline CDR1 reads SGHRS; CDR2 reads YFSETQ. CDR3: CASSSSGTTNYGYTF. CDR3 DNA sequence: TGCGCCAGCAGCTCCTCCGGGACAACGAACTATGGCTACACCTTC.

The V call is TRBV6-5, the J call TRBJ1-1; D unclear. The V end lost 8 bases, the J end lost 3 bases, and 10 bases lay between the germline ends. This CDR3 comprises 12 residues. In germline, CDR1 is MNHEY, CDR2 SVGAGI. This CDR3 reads CASLDIHTEAFF. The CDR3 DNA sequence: TGTGCCAGCCTTGACATACACACTGAAGCTTTCTTT.

CDR3 DNA: TGTGCCAGCAGCTTGCTAGCGGGGGCTTCTCGAGAGACCCAGTACTTC. Translation gives CASSLLAGASRETQYF. The V call is TRBV7-6, the J call TRBJ2-5, with 10 bases aligning to TRBD2. Trimming at V came to 3 bases and at J to 4 bases, leaving 8 bases not matched to a gene. Germline CDR1 is SGHVS and CDR2 is FNYEAQ. The CDR3 is made up of 16 amino acids.

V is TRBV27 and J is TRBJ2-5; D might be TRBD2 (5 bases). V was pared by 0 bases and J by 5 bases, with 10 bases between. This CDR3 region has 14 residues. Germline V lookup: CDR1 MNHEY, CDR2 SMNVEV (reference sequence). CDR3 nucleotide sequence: TGTGCCAGCAGTTTATCGAGGGTAAAGGAGACCCAGTACTTC. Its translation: CASSLSRVKETQYF.

The CDR3 sequence: CATSRDRQRNTEAFF. CDR3 DNA: TGTGCCACCAGCAGAGACCGACAGAGAAACACTGAAGCTTTCTTT. This chain links TRBV15 with TRBJ1-1; perhaps TRBD1 as D (5 bases). Looked up from germline, CDR1 is LNHNV and CDR2 is YYDKDF (reference sequence). The germline V and J ends were trimmed by 0 bases and 2 bases, with 10 bases remaining between them. The CDR3 consists of 15 residues.

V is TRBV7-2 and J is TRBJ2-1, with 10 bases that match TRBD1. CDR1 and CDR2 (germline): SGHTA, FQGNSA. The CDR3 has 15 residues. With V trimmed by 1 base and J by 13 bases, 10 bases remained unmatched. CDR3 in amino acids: CASSLGAGDRGHQFF. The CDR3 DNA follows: TGTGCCAGCAGCTTAGGAGCAGGTGACAGGGGGCATCAGTTCTTC.

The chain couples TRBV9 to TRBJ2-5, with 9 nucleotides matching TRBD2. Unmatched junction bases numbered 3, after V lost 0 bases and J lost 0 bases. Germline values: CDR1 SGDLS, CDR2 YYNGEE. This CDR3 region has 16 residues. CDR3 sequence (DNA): TGTGCCAGCAGCGTAGTGGCTAGCGGGGACCAAGAGACCCAGTACTTC. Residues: CASSVVASGDQETQYF.

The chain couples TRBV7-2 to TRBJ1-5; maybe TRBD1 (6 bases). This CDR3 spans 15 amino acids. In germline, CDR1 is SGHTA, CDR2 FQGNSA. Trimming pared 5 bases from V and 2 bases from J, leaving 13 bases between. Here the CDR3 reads CASSGGGGGNQPQHF. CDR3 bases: TGTGCCAGCAGCGGAGGGGGGGGCGGCAATCAGCCCCAGCATTTT. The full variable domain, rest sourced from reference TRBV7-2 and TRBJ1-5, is GAGVSQSPSNKVTEKGKDVELRCDPISGHTALYWYRQSLGQGLEFLIYFQGNSAPDKSGLPSDRFSAERTGGSVSTLTIQRTQQEDSAVYLCASSGGGGGNQPQHFGDGTRLSIL.

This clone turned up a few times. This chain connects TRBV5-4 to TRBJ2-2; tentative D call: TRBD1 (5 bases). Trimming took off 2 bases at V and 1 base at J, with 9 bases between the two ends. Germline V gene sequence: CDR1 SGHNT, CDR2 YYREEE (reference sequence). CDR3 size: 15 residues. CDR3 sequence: CASSFRQGNTGELFF. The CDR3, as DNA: TGTGCCAGCAGCTTTAGGCAGGGGAACACCGGGGAGCTGTTTTTT.

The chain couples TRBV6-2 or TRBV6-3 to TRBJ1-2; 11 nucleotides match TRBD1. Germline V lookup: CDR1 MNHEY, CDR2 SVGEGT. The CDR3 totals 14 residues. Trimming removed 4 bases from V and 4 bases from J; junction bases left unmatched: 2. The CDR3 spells CASSWTGGVYGYTF. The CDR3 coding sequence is TGTGCCAGCAGTTGGACAGGGGGCGTCTATGGCTACACCTTC.